The 14 T cell receptor beta chains below all came from one sample that was sequenced in a study of blood T cell repertoires in COVID-19. Here immunoSEQ multiplex PCR was the method, and the copy in TCRdb shows in-frame clones only, minus some. Here the sample spans about 410,000 clones, about 90% being singletons. Sequencing used PBMCs or T cells enriched from blood (not recorded which). The receptor set was obtained from a man between 18 and 35 years old who had recovered from COVID-19.

V gene TRBV2 combines with J gene TRBJ2-7; weak D call: TRBD1 (6 bases). Germline loops: CDR1 SNHLY, CDR2 FYNNEI. The ends were cut back, 4 bases at V and 1 base at J, with 14 bases in the middle. The CDR3 spans 15 residues. The CDR3 region has the DNA TGTGCCAGCAGTGCTGACAGGACCCTTTCCTACGAGCAGTACTTC. Protein: CASSADRTLSYEQYF.

This chain connects TRBV7-8 to TRBJ1-5, with TRBD1 matching 8 bases. The CDR3 is made up of 17 amino acids. From germline, CDR1 is SGHVS and CDR2 FQNEAQ. With 5 bases clipped from V and 0 bases from J, the junction kept 9 bases outside the gene matches. The CDR3 sequence: CASSKGTGRYSNQPQHF. CDR3 sequence (DNA): TGTGCCAGCAGCAAGGGGACAGGTCGATATAGCAATCAGCCCCAGCATTTT.

This chain connects TRBV19 to TRBJ2-7; 7 nucleotides align to TRBD2. CDR1 is LNHDA and CDR2 is SQIVND in the germline V gene (reference sequence). The CDR3 is 16 residues long. After removal of 1 base from V and 2 bases from J, the junction contained 8 bases not matched to a gene. The CDR3 sequence is CASSIGLAESAYEQYF. The CDR3 DNA reads as TGTGCCAGTAGTATAGGGCTAGCGGAATCGGCCTACGAGCAGTACTTC.

This clone was detected a few times. The chain recombines TRBV7-9 with TRBJ2-3; 10 nucleotides agree with TRBD2. The CDR3 is made up of 18 amino acids. V gave up 3 bases and J gave up 2 bases; unmatched junction bases: 11. Germline lookup yields CDR1 SEHNR and CDR2 FQNEAQ (reference sequence). In DNA form, the CDR3 reads TGTGCCAGCAGCTTTATTAGTCAAGGACTAGCGGCCACAGATACGCAGTATTTT. Translation gives CASSFISQGLAATDTQYF.

The rearrangement links TRBV28 to TRBJ1-5; D is possibly TRBD1 (6 bases). The germline CDR1 and CDR2 sequences are MDHEN and SYDVKM. V was clipped by 1 base and J by 1 base, with 14 bases between them. The CDR3 sequence is 17 residues long. The chain's CDR3 is CASSLFSGGLSNQPQHF. Written as DNA, the CDR3 is TGTGCCAGCAGTTTATTTAGTGGGGGCCTGAGCAATCAGCCCCAGCATTTT.

This chain connects TRBV2 to TRBJ1-6; no firm D call. With 6 bases removed from V and 5 bases from J, the gap between germline ends came to 8 bases. Germline lookup yields CDR1 SNHLY and CDR2 FYNNEI. The CDR3 has 13 residues. The CDR3 coding sequence is TGTGCCAGCAGCTTTGCAGATAATTCACCCCTCCACTTT. It encodes CASSFADNSPLHF.

The CDR3 DNA sequence: TGTGCCAGCAGTTTAGCGAGGTCGGGGGGACAGGGATGGGCCGGGGAGCTGTTTTTT. This codes for CASSLARSGGQGWAGELFF. The chain combines TRBV27 with TRBJ2-2; 9 positions match TRBD1. Germline CDR1 and CDR2: MNHEY and SMNVEV (reference sequence). The length of the CDR3 is 19 residues. The J segment lost 6 bases and the V segment lost 2 bases, leaving 16 bases of the junction unmatched.

The sample holds one count of this clone. V gene TRBV7-6 combines with J gene TRBJ1-5; D possibly corresponds to TRBD1 (5 bases). The ends were cut back, 3 bases at V and 5 bases at J, with 11 bases in the middle. Germline V gene data show CDR1 as SGHVS and CDR2 as FNYEAQ. The length of the CDR3 is 14 residues. The chain's CDR3 is CASSLGPNDQPQHF. The CDR3 DNA sequence: TGTGCCAGCAGCTTGGGGCCTAACGATCAGCCCCAGCATTTT.

The chain combines TRBV30 with TRBJ1-1; possible D gene TRBD1, 5 bases. V lost 4 bases and J 4 bases, leaving 19 bases between the germline ends. The germline gives CDR1 GTSNPN, CDR2 SVGIG (reference sequence). The CDR3 is 15 amino acids. The CDR3, as DNA: TGTGCCTGGAACATGCCGACAGTCGGGAGCACTGAAGCTTTCTTT. Protein product: CAWNMPTVGSTEAFF.

V gene TRBV27 combines with J gene TRBJ1-1; D may be TRBD1 (6 bases). The germline V gene has CDR1 MNHEY and CDR2 SMNVEV (reference sequence). With 5 bases removed from V and 2 bases from J, the gap between germline ends came to 12 bases. The CDR3 spans 14 residues. CDR3 protein: CASSATGFNTEAFF. CDR3 bases: TGTGCCAGCAGTGCGACAGGATTCAACACTGAAGCTTTCTTT.

The chain combines TRBV5-4 with TRBJ2-4; tentatively, D is TRBD2 (6 bases). The CDR3 length is 17 residues. V was pared by 2 bases and J by 0 bases, with 15 bases between. Germline V gene sequence: CDR1 SGHNT, CDR2 YYREEE (reference sequence). The CDR3 nucleotides are TGTGCCAGCAGCTTCGGTGGGACTGCAGAAGCCAAAAACATTCAGTACTTC. Its translation: CASSFGGTAEAKNIQYF.

The V call is TRBV19, the J call TRBJ1-1; D call uncertain. The CDR3 contains 14 residues. V dropped 5 bases and J dropped 1 base, with 11 bases sitting between them. Germline assignment: CDR1 LNHDA and CDR2 SQIVND (reference sequence). The CDR3 sequence is CASSSAGGNTEAFF. CDR3 sequence (DNA): TGTGCCAGTAGTTCGGCGGGCGGGAACACTGAAGCTTTCTTT.

V usage is TRBV19 and J usage is TRBJ1-6, with D uncertain. V lost 2 bases to trimming and J lost 7 bases, with 18 bases between them. CDR1 is LNHDA, CDR2 SQIVND, per germline (reference sequence). The CDR3 has 17 amino acids. CDR3 residues: CASSINVVDGVNSPLHF. CDR3 coding DNA: TGTGCCAGTAGTATAAACGTTGTCGACGGAGTAAATTCACCCCTCCACTTT.

In this sample, this clone turned up a few times. J is TRBJ1-4 and V is TRBV7-9; 8 bases map to TRBD1. The CDR3 sequence is 15 residues long. Looked up from germline, CDR1 is SEHNR and CDR2 is FQNEAQ (reference sequence). The junction had 5 bases not matched to a gene; V was cut back by 5 bases and J by 3 bases. The CDR3 nucleotides read TGTGCCAGCAGCCCAGGGACAGGACCTAATGAAAAACTGTTTTTT. Protein product: CASSPGTGPNEKLFF.